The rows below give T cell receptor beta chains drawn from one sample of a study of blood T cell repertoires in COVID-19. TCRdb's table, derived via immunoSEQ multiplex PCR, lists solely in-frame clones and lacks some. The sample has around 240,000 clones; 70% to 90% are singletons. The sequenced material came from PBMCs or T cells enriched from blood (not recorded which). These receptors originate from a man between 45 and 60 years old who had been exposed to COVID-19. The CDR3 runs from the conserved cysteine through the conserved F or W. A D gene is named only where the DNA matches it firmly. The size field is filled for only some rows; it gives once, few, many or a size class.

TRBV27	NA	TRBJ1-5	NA	TGTGCCAGCAGTTTTTTTGTGCCGGGGAGGAATCAGCCCCAGCATTTT	CASSFFVPGRNQPQHF
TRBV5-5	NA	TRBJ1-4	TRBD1	TGTGCCAGCAGCTTGTCCGGGACAGCTAATGAAAAACTGTTTTTT	CASSLSGTANEKLFF
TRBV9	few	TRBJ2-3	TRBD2	TGTGCCAGCAGCGTCCGAAGCGGGAGGGGCCCAGATACGCAGTATTTT	CASSVRSGRGPDTQYF
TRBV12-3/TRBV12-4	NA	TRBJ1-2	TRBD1	TGTGCCAGCAGTTCACAGGGGGTTGGCTACACCTTC	CASSSQGVGYTF
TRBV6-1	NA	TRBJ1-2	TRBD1	TGTGCCAGCAGTGAATTACAGGGGAACTATGGCTACACCTTC	CASSELQGNYGYTF
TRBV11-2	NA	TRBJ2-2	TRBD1	TGTGCCAGCAGGATTGGGACAGGCGACACCGGGGAGCTGTTTTTT	CASRIGTGDTGELFF
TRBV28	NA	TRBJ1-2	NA	TGTGCCACAGGAACTCAGGGGCATGGCTACACCTTC	CATGTQGHGYTF
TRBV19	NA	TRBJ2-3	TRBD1	TGTGCCAGTAGTCCAACAGGGGGCATCGATACGCAGTATTTT	CASSPTGGIDTQYF
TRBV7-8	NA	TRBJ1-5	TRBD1	TGTGCCAGCAGCTTCCTCGCTTCCGGGACAGGGATCGATCAGCCCCAGCATTTT	CASSFLASGTGIDQPQHF
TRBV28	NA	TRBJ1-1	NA	TGTGCCAGCAGTTTACAGGGTACGAACACTGAAGCTTTCTTT	CASSLQGTNTEAFF
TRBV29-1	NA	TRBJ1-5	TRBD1	TGCAGCGTGACAGGGGACAATCAGCCCCAGCATTTT	CSVTGDNQPQHF
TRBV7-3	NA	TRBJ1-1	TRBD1	TGTGCCAGCAGCGCCGGACAGGCCAACACTGAAGCTTTCTTT	CASSAGQANTEAFF
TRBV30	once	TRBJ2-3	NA	TGTGCCTGGACAGACAGGCACATGAATGGAGATACGCAGTATTTT	CAWTDRHMNGDTQYF
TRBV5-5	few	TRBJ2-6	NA	TGTGCCAGCAGGAGAGCTGTTTCTGGGGCCAACGTCCTGACTTTC	CASRRAVSGANVLTF
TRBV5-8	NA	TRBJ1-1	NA	TGTGCCAGCCATGTACCTAGCACGTTGGGCACTGAAGCTTTCTTT	CASHVPSTLGTEAFF
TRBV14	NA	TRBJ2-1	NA	TGTGCCAGCAGCCGATCTTTTGGGGGGAATGAGCAGTTCTTC	CASSRSFGGNEQFF
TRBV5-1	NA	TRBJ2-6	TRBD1	TGCGCCAGCAGCTCACAGGGGGCTGGGGCCAACGTCCTGACTTTC	CASSSQGAGANVLTF
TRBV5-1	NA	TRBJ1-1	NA	TGCGCCAGCAGCTCCGACAGACCGGGCACTGAAGCTTTCTTT	CASSSDRPGTEAFF
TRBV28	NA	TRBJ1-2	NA	TGTGCCAGCAGTTTACAGTCAGGGTTTTTTGGCTACACCTTC	CASSLQSGFFGYTF
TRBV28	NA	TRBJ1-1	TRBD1	TGTGCCAGCAGCCTAGTAGATGGGACAGGGAGGGATGAAGCTTTCTTT	CASSLVDGTGRDEAFF
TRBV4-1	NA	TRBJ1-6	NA	TGCGCCAGCAGCCAAGTCGCGGCGGTAGATTATAATTCACCCCTCCACTTT	CASSQVAAVDYNSPLHF
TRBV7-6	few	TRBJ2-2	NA	TGTGCCAGCAGCCCAAGGAGAACCGGGGAGCTGTTTTTT	CASSPRRTGELFF
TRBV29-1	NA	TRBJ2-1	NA	TGCAGCGTAACGGGGGGCCTAAGCTCCTACAATGAGCAGTTCTTC	CSVTGGLSSYNEQFF
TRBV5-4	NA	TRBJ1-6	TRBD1	TGTGCCAGCAGCTTGGAGGGGGCGAACTCACCCCTCCACTTT	CASSLEGANSPLHF
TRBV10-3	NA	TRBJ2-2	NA	TGTGCCATCAGAAGGACTACCTACACCGGGGAGCTGTTTTTT	CAIRRTTYTGELFF
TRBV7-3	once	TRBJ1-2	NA	TGTGCCAGCAGCTATGACAGAAACTATGGCTACACCTTC	CASSYDRNYGYTF
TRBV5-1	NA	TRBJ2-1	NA	TGCGCCAGCAGCCTGGGGGACTCGTACAATGAGCAGTTCTTC	CASSLGDSYNEQFF
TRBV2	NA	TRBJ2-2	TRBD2	TGTGCCAGCAGTTCCCCAGGGGCGGGGGGTTCCACCGGGGAGCTGTTTTTT	CASSSPGAGGSTGELFF
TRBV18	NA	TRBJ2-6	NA	TGTGCCAGCTCGGAGGACCCTGGGGCCAACGTCCTGACTTTC	CASSEDPGANVLTF
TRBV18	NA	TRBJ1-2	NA	TGTGCCAGCTCACCACCGGCGTCGCGGAGCTATGGCTACACCTTC	CASSPPASRSYGYTF
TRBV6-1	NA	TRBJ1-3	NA	TGTGCCAGCAGTTATATTGAGGGCACCATATATTTT	CASSYIEGTIYF
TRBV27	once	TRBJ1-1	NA	TGTGCCAGCAGCGCGGGGAACACTGAAGCTTTCTTT	CASSAGNTEAFF
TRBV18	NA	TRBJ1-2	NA	TGTGCCAGCTCAGAGGGCGCCACTAACTATGGCTACACCTTC	CASSEGATNYGYTF
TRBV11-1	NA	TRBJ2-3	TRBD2	TGTGCCAGCAGCCCCAGCGGGGGTGCAGATACGCAGTATTTT	CASSPSGGADTQYF
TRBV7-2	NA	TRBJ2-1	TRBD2	TGTGCCAGCAGGTGGGCGGGACTAGCGGGACGGGGTATACAGTTCTTC	CASRWAGLAGRGIQFF
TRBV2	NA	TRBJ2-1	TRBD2	TGTGCCAGCACCTCAACTAGCGGGGCCTACAATGAGCAGTTCTTC	CASTSTSGAYNEQFF
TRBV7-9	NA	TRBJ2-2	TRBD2	TGTGCCAGCAGCCAACTAGCGGGAGGGCTGAACACCGGGGAGCTGTTTTTT	CASSQLAGGLNTGELFF
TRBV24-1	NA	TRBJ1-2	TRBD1	TGTGCCACCAGTGATCAAACAGGGGTAGGATCTGGCTACACCTTC	CATSDQTGVGSGYTF
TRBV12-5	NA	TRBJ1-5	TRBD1	TGTGCTAGTGGTTCACGACAGGGTAATCAGCCCCAGCATTTT	CASGSRQGNQPQHF
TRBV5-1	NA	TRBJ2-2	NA	TGCGCCAGCAGTTCCCGTCCGGGTGGAGGCGGGGAGCTGTTTTTT	CASSSRPGGGGELFF
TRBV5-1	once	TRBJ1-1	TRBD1	TGCGCCAGCAGCCTCCGGTCGGGACAGCGTTTCGAGGTGGACACTGAAGCTTTCTTT	CASSLRSGQRFEVDTEAFF
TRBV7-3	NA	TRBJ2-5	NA	TGTGCCAGCAGCTTAGGTCGGGGTATCGGAGAGACCCAGTACTTC	CASSLGRGIGETQYF
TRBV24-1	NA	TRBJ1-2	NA	TGTGCCACCAGTGATTCAAGCGGCAGGACGGGATCCAGGGGCTACACCTTC	CATSDSSGRTGSRGYTF
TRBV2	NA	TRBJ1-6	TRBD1	TGTGCCAGCAGCCTCCGGGACAGGAATTCACCCCTCCACTTT	CASSLRDRNSPLHF
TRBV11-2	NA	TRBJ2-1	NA	TGTGCCAGCAGCTTACCACTAGCTAACAATGAGCAGTTCTTC	CASSLPLANNEQFF
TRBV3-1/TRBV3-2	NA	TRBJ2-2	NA	TGTGCCAGCAGCCGGGACACCCTCGGCGGGGAGCTGTTTTTT	CASSRDTLGGELFF
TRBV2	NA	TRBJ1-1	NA	TGTGCCACCCAGGGAAACACTGAAGCTTTCTTT	CATQGNTEAFF
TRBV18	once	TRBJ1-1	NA	TGTGCCAGCTCACCAGGCGACAGCCGGAGGAACACTGAAGCTTTCTTT	CASSPGDSRRNTEAFF
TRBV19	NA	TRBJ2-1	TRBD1	TGTGCCAGTAGTATGAGGGGACAGGGGGGAAATGAGCAGTTCTTC	CASSMRGQGGNEQFF
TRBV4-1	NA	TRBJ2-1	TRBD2	TGCGCCAGCAGCCTCCGACTAGCGGGAGGGCTTCATGAGCAGTTCTTC	CASSLRLAGGLHEQFF
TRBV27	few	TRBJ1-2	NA	TGTGCCAGCAGAGCGGCCGGGGTAGCTAACTATGGCTACACCTTC	CASRAAGVANYGYTF
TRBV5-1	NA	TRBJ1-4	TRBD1	TGCGCCAGCAGCAGGGGACAGGGGAATGAAAAACTGTTTTTT	CASSRGQGNEKLFF
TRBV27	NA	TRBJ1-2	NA	TGTGCCAGCAGTTTTTCGGGATATGGCTACACCTTC	CASSFSGYGYTF
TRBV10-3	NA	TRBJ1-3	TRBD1	TGTGCCATCATGGGGACAGACGGAAACACCATATATTTT	CAIMGTDGNTIYF
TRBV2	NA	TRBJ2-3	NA	TGTGCCAGCACCTATGACGTGCTCCTTAGGAGCAGCACAGATACGCAGTATTTT	CASTYDVLLRSSTDTQYF